A selection of T cell receptor beta chains follows, all from one sample in a study of T cells after yellow fever vaccination. TCRdb fed the 5' RACE reads into MiXCR, producing one record per CDR3 protein. Among 450,000 to 550,000 distinct CDR3 sequences, 15% to 20% were seen once, and the ten largest hold roughly an eighth. This material consisted of PBMCs, taken 15 days after the yellow fever booster vaccination. Every receptor here comes from a man under 40 who received the YFV17D yellow fever vaccine. Each CDR3 is given with its conserved first and last residue. The D gene is left open where the match is weak. Only some rows state a clone size, as once, few, many or a class for expanded clones.

>TRBJ2-1|.|TRBD2|TRBV7-2
TGTGCCAGCAGGGTCATAGCGGGGGAATGGTCCTACAATGAGCAGTTCTTC
CASRVIAGEWSYNEQFF
>TRBJ2-5|.|TRBD2|TRBV14
TGTGCCAGCAGCCTCGGGACTAGCGGAACCCTGGGAGGAGAGACCCAGTACTTC
CASSLGTSGTLGGETQYF
>TRBJ2-5|.|.|TRBV20-1
TGCAGTGCTAGAGTAGCGGCAGCAATAGAGACCCAGTACTTC
CSARVAAAIETQYF
>TRBJ2-7|.|TRBD2|TRBV18
TGTGCCAGCTCACCCCGGCCTAGCGGCCTCTACGAGCAGTACTTC
CASSPRPSGLYEQYF
>TRBJ2-1|.|.|TRBV7-2
TGTGCCAGCAGCTTAGGGACAGTAGACAATGAGCAGTTCTTC
CASSLGTVDNEQFF
>TRBJ2-1|few|.|TRBV20-1
TGCAGTGCTAGACCCGACTTAGAGCAGTTCTTC
CSARPDLEQFF
>TRBJ1-1|.|TRBD1|TRBV18
TGTGCCAGCTCACAAACAGGGGTGACTGAAGCTTTCTTT
CASSQTGVTEAFF
>TRBJ2-7|few|TRBD1|TRBV7-2
TGTGCCAGCAGCTCCCAGACAGGGGTTTACGAGCAGTACTTC
CASSSQTGVYEQYF
>TRBJ2-5|few|.|TRBV12-3/TRBV12-4
TGTGCCAGCAGTATGCCCGTACTAAAAACCCAGTACTTC
CASSMPVLKTQYF
>TRBJ1-1|.|.|TRBV12-3/TRBV12-4
TGTGCCAGCAGTCCGCGGCAGGGTAACACTGAAGCTTTCTTT
CASSPRQGNTEAFF
>TRBJ2-7|few|.|TRBV15
TGTGCCACCAGCAGAGATCTGGGGCCTCCGTCCTACGAGCAGTACTTC
CATSRDLGPPSYEQYF
>TRBJ2-7|.|TRBD2|TRBV20-1
TGCAGTGCTAGAGACTTTGTGGCGGGAGGGGCTACCTACGAGCAGTACTTC
CSARDFVAGGATYEQYF
>TRBJ1-5|.|TRBD1|TRBV7-2
TGTGCCAGCAGCACACAGGGGGCAAATCAGCCCCAGCATTTT
CASSTQGANQPQHF
>TRBJ2-5|few|TRBD1|TRBV10-1
TGCGCCAGCAGCGATGCCAGGACAGGGGTAGAGACCCAGTACTTC
CASSDARTGVETQYF
>TRBJ1-3|.|.|TRBV7-8
TGTGCCAGCAGCTTAGTGTCAGGGTCTGGAAACACCATATATTTT
CASSLVSGSGNTIYF
>TRBJ2-5|.|.|TRBV29-1
TGCAGCTCTTCGCCGGAGTTGAGAGAGACCCAGTACTTC
CSSSPELRETQYF
>TRBJ2-1|.|.|TRBV18
TGTGCCAGCTCAAGTTCAGCACAGGGGAGGGATGAGCAGTTCTTC
CASSSSAQGRDEQFF
>TRBJ2-7|few|.|TRBV3-1
TGTGCCAGCAGCCAAGTTGACGGGAGCGACTACGAGCAGTACTTC
CASSQVDGSDYEQYF
>TRBJ2-1|few|.|TRBV2
TGTGCCAGCAGTGTTGCGGGACAGATGTACAATGAGCAGTTCTTC
CASSVAGQMYNEQFF
>TRBJ2-7|.|.|TRBV4-3
TGCGCCAGCAGCCAAGAGCAGGGTGGGGTCTACGAGCAGTACTTC
CASSQEQGGVYEQYF
>TRBJ2-2|few|.|TRBV2
TGTGCCAGCAGTGAAGTTGGCGTTACGAACACCGGGGAGCTGTTTTTT
CASSEVGVTNTGELFF
>TRBJ2-1|few|TRBD2|TRBV20-1
TGCAGTGCTTTCCTGACTAGCGGTAATTACAATGAGCAGTTCTTC
CSAFLTSGNYNEQFF
>TRBJ1-1|few|.|TRBV27
TGTGCCAGCAGTTTACACGGGGGCGCGTTCACTGAAGCTTTCTTT
CASSLHGGAFTEAFF
>TRBJ2-3|few|.|TRBV4-3
TGCGCCAGCAGCCAAGATACGCAGCGAGCGACAGATACGCAGTATTTT
CASSQDTQRATDTQYF
>TRBJ2-6|.|.|TRBV20-1
TGCAGTACCCGGGCCGGGTCTGGGGCCAACGTCCTGACTTTC
CSTRAGSGANVLTF
>TRBJ2-5|.|.|TRBV2
TGTGCCAGCATGAGACTAAAGGAGACCCAGTACTTC
CASMRLKETQYF
>TRBJ2-3|.|TRBD1|TRBV7-9
TGTGCCAGCAGCTTGTGGACAGGCTACACAGATACGCAGTATTTT
CASSLWTGYTDTQYF
>TRBJ1-1|.|.|TRBV7-2
TGTGCCAGCAGCTTTGAGCTGGGGACCACTGAAGCTTTCTTT
CASSFELGTTEAFF
>TRBJ2-7|.|.|TRBV28
TGTGCCAGCAGTTTATTCCCAGGGACGAATCCCTACGAGCAGTACTTC
CASSLFPGTNPYEQYF
>TRBJ2-3|few|TRBD2|TRBV29-1
TGCAGCGTTGAAGATCCTAGCGGGAACACAGATACGCAGTATTTT
CSVEDPSGNTDTQYF
>TRBJ1-1|.|.|TRBV6-5
TGTGCCAGCAGTTACCCGGGGATTCATCGAGCTTTCTTT
CASSYPGIHRAFF
>TRBJ2-7|medium-sized|TRBD2|TRBV20-1
TGCAGTGCTAGCACGGGACTAGCGGGAGGCCCCTCCGATTACGAGCAGTACTTC
CSASTGLAGGPSDYEQYF
>TRBJ2-5|.|.|TRBV27
TGTGCCAGCAGTTTATCGTACAGGGCTAAGGAGACCCAGTACTTC
CASSLSYRAKETQYF
>TRBJ2-3|few|.|TRBV18
TGTGCCAGCTCACGGAATCCCGGGAGCACAGATACGCAGTATTTT
CASSRNPGSTDTQYF
>TRBJ1-1|.|.|TRBV6-5
TGTGCCAGCAGTTATGGGACACCGAACACTGAAGCTTTCTTT
CASSYGTPNTEAFF
>TRBJ2-1|.|.|TRBV28
TGTGCCAGCAGAGAACCAGGGTGGGGTGAGCAGTTCTTC
CASREPGWGEQFF
>TRBJ1-3|.|.|TRBV20-1
TGCAGTGCCCCGACCTCTGGAAACACCATATATTTT
CSAPTSGNTIYF
>TRBJ2-7|few|.|TRBV20-1
TGCAGTGCTAGAGAGGGTCCTGAGGAGCAGTACTTC
CSAREGPEEQYF
>TRBJ2-3|few|TRBD2|TRBV29-1
TGCAGCGTTGAGGGAGTAGCGGGGATAAGCACAGATACGCAGTATTTT
CSVEGVAGISTDTQYF
>TRBJ2-7|.|.|TRBV20-1
TGCAGTGCTAGAGAGGGGGCAGGCTACGAGCAGTACTTC
CSAREGAGYEQYF
>TRBJ1-2|few|.|TRBV5-5
TGTGCCAGCAGCTTGCTGCGCTACTATGGCTACACCTTC
CASSLLRYYGYTF
>TRBJ2-7|.|.|TRBV6-5
TGTGCCAGCAGTTACACAGCAGGGAACTACGAGCAGTACTTC
CASSYTAGNYEQYF
>TRBJ2-1|.|TRBD2|TRBV11-3
TGTGCCAGCAGCGGGGGGTCTAGCGGAACCTACAATGAGCAGTTCTTC
CASSGGSSGTYNEQFF
>TRBJ1-1|many|.|TRBV28
TGTGCCAGCACCTTTGGTCAGTTATTCACTGAAGCTTTCTTT
CASTFGQLFTEAFF
>TRBJ2-7|.|.|TRBV15
TGTGCCACCAGCAGAGATGCCAGGAACTCCTACGAGCAGTACTTC
CATSRDARNSYEQYF
>TRBJ1-1|few|.|TRBV5-1
TGCGCCAGCAGCTTCGGAGGGAGCAGAAAAACGGGGGGAGTATTCTTT
CASSFGGSRKTGGVFF
>TRBJ2-5|.|.|TRBV7-6
TGTGCCAGCAGCCTAATTCTTGAGACCCAGTACTTC
CASSLILETQYF
>TRBJ2-3|.|TRBD2|TRBV6-5
TGTGCCAGCAGTTATACGCCTAGCGGGTCAGATACGCAGTATTTT
CASSYTPSGSDTQYF
>TRBJ2-1|.|.|TRBV7-3
TGTGCCAGCAGCCCGAGTGGTGAGGGTGAGCAGTTCTTC
CASSPSGEGEQFF
>TRBJ2-7|few|TRBD2|TRBV20-1
TGCAGTGCTAGATGGAGCGGGAGTTCCGAGCAGTACTTC
CSARWSGSSEQYF
>TRBJ2-7|.|TRBD2|TRBV7-6
TGTGCCAGCAGCTTAGAATTGGGGGGGATCTCCTACGAGCAGTACTTC
CASSLELGGISYEQYF
>TRBJ2-1|once|.|TRBV29-1
TGCAGCGTTTTTGGGTCGACATTTTCCTACAATGAGCAGTTCTTC
CSVFGSTFSYNEQFF